The sequence of this T cell receptor beta chain was determined in a study of T-cell memory formation after mild COVID-19. Study results and limitations: Day 15 to 85 contracting clones showed balanced CD4/CD8; day 15 to 37 expanders favored CD4+.

This clonotype appeared a few times. Its antigen remains unknown. Using its own MiXCR run on the 5' RACE reads, TCRdb lists one record per CDR3 protein. The table lists about 240,000 distinct CDR3 sequences, approximately 9% of them singletons. The CDR3 runs 15 residues. Trimming removed 2 bases from V and 5 bases from J, with 15 bases in between. From germline, CDR1 is MGHRA and CDR2 YSYEKL. The source of this sequence is a man aged 18 to 30 who had mild COVID-19 (a few samples of this study predate the infection). Cell type and time point are not known. The V gene is TRBV4-1, the J gene TRBJ2-5; a possible D gene is TRBD2 (5 bases). The sample consisted of PBMCs or a T cell subset sorted from them (not recorded which). CDR3 region: CASSQQLRERETQYF. CDR3 in DNA: TGCGCCAGCAGCCAACAGTTAAGGGAGCGGGAGACCCAGTACTTC.